This T cell receptor beta chain stems from a study of T cell responses to AZD1222 COVID-19 vaccine. Trimming cost V 7 bases and J 2 bases; bases outside gene matches: 7. CDR1 is WNHNN and CDR2 is SYGVQD in the germline V gene (reference sequence). CDR3 size: 15 residues. A note on this clone: Its antigen is not identified.

Overall study findings and caveats: Samples come after the peak T cell response, not at day 14. Donor demographics were predominantly white British with a female majority; clonal diversity may be underestimated. Rises in breadth and depth of Spike-specific TCRs came after two AZD1222 doses. Spike as a whole was targeted by vaccine-associated CD4 TCRs, dominant at 160-218 and 743-854.

TCRdb's table, derived via immunoSEQ multiplex PCR, lists solely in-frame clones and lacks some. The repertoire has some 150,000 clones, roughly nine tenths of them found once; the top ten carry 3% to 4%. This specimen was peripheral blood, taken 28 days after the second AZD1222 dose. The chain combines TRBV10-1 with TRBJ2-3; the match to TRBD2 covers 9 bases. The TCR was taken from an adult who received the AZD1222 COVID-19 vaccine. The CDR3 DNA sequence: TGCGCCAGCAACCCGGCTAGCGGGGCCACAGATACGCAGTATTTT. Residues: CASNPASGATDTQYF.